This TCR beta chain was sequenced during a study of T cell changes during pregnancy in multiple sclerosis (dated by TCRdb to between 2018 and 2020). With respect to the entire study: Changes in the T cell repertoire over the course of pregnancy were examined in this study in women with multiple sclerosis.

The library was produced with the immunoSEQ multiplex PCR assay. The table was pulled from immuneACCESS by TCRdb, which kept in-frame rearrangements only. Such tables lose some clones; where checked, under half of the loss comes from unresolved V genes, and the rest has no known cause. The sample table lists roughly 40,000 clones, 85% to 90% of them with a count of one. The ten largest clones capture 0.45% to 0.6% of the sample. Regarding this clone: No cognate antigen has been identified for it. No base qualities exist here, and no much larger clone lies one base off it.

The CDR3 measures 15 amino acids from cysteine to phenylalanine. Just CDR3 DNA is preserved here, 45 bases in frame from base 1. CDR1 is given as SNHLY and CDR2 as FYNNEI, both from the germline V gene. V was cut back by 6 bases and J by 0 bases, leaving a gap of 14 bases between them. The chain employs TRBV2 and TRBJ1-1, with TRBD1 perhaps the D gene, on 5 matching bases. Source: CD4+ T cells from peripheral blood mononuclear cells, taken in the first trimester of pregnancy. The clonotype was recovered from a female donor with multiple sclerosis, enrolled in a pregnancy study. The CDR3 here reads CASRDLGAMNTEAFF. At the DNA level, the sequence is TGTGCCAGCAGAGACCTTGGGGCGATGAACACTGAAGCTTTCTTT.